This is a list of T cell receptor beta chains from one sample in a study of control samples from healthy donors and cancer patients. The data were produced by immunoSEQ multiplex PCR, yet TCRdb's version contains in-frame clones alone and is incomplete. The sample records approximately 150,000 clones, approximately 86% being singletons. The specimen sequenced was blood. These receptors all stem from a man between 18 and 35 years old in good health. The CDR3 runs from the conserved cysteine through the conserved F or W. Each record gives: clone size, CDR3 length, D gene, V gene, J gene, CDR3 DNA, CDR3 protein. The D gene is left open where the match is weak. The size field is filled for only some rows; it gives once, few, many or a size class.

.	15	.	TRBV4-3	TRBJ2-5	TGCGCCAGCAGCCAAGATCGGGTAGCTCGAGAGACCCAGTACTTC	CASSQDRVARETQYF
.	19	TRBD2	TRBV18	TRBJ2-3	TGTGCCAGCTCACCACCGGCCCTAGCGGGAGTAGCTAGCACAGATACGCAGTATTTT	CASSPPALAGVASTDTQYF
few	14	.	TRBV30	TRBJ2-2	TGTGCCTGGAGTGTGGTGGGATGGCCCGGGGAGCTGTTTTTT	CAWSVVGWPGELFF
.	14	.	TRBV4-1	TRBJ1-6	TGCGCCAGCAGCCAGGGAGGGCCCAATTCACCCCTCCACTTT	CASSQGGPNSPLHF
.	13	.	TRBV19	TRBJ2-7	TGTGCCAGTAGTAAGAGGTATGGCGACGAGCAGTACTTC	CASSKRYGDEQYF
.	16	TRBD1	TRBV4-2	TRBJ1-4	TGTGCCAGCAGCCAACGACAGGGCACAGGTAATGAAAAACTGTTTTTT	CASSQRQGTGNEKLFF
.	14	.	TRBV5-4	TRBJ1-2	TGTGCCAGCAGCTTGGGAAGGGGCGGCCCTGGCTACACCTTC	CASSLGRGGPGYTF
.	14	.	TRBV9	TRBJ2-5	TGTGCCAGCAGCTCGACGGACTTGCAAGAGACCCAGTACTTC	CASSSTDLQETQYF
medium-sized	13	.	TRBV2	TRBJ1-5	TGTGCCAGCAGTAGCGGGGTTCGTCAGCCCCAGCATTTT	CASSSGVRQPQHF
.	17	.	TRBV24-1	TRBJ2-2	TGTGCCACCAGTAACTTTATGGGGGGCCGCAACACCGGGGAGCTGTTTTTT	CATSNFMGGRNTGELFF
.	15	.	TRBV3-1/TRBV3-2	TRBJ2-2	TGTGCCAGCAGCCAAGGGTCGTTCTTGGCCGGGGAGCTGTTTTTT	CASSQGSFLAGELFF
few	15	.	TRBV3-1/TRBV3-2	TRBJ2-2	TGTGCCAGCAGCCAAGATGTGGCAAACACCGGGGAGCTGTTTTTT	CASSQDVANTGELFF
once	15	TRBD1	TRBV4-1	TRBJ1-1	TGCGCCAGCAGCCAGAACAGGGGGCGGGACACTGAAGCTTTCTTT	CASSQNRGRDTEAFF
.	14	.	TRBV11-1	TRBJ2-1	TGTGCCAGCAGCTCCCGGACAGAGCGGAATGAGCAGTTCTTC	CASSSRTERNEQFF
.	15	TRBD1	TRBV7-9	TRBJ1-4	TGTGCCAGCAGCTTAGCGGAACCCAGGGGGGAAAAACTGTTTTTT	CASSLAEPRGEKLFF
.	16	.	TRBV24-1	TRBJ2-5	TGTGCCACCAGTGACGAGGACGGCCTTAAAAAAGAGACCCAGTACTTC	CATSDEDGLKKETQYF
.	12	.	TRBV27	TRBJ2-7	TGTGCCAGCAGTTCGGAGGGATACGAGCAGTACTTC	CASSSEGYEQYF
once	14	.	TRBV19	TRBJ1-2	TGTGCCAGTAGTATTTCGGATCCAGTTAGGAGCTACACCTTC	CASSISDPVRSYTF
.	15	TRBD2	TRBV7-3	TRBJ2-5	TGTGCCAGCAGCTTACTAGCGGGGGCTGGGGAGACCCAGTACTTC	CASSLLAGAGETQYF
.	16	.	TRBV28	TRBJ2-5	TGTGCCAGCAGTGATCCCCGGCGGGCACAACAAGAGACCCAGTACTTC	CASSDPRRAQQETQYF
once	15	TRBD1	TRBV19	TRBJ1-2	TGTGCCAGTAGTTCCCGGGACAGGGATTCGAAAGGCTACACCTTC	CASSSRDRDSKGYTF
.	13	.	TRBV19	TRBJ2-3	TGTGCCAGTAGTACCGGGCTAAGAGATACGCAGTATTTT	CASSTGLRDTQYF
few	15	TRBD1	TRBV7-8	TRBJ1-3	TGTGCCAGCAGCTCATTACAGGGGACTGGAAACACCATATATTTT	CASSSLQGTGNTIYF
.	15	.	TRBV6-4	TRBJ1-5	TGTGCCAGCAGTGGGGCCGTCCGGGGCAATCAGCCCCAGCATTTT	CASSGAVRGNQPQHF
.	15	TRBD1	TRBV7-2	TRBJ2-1	TGTGCCAGCAGCTCCCCTTTCGACAGGGACAATGAGCAGTTCTTC	CASSSPFDRDNEQFF
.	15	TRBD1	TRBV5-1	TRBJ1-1	TGCGCCAGCAGCTTGGGGGACAGGGCCCTTTTTGAAGCTTTCTTT	CASSLGDRALFEAFF
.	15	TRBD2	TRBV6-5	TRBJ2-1	TGTGCCAGCAGGGAGGGACTAGCGGGGTTCTATGAGCAGTTCTTC	CASREGLAGFYEQFF
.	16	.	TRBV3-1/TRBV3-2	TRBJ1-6	TGTGCCAGCAGCCAAGATCTTCCGGATAATAATTCACCCCTCCACTTT	CASSQDLPDNNSPLHF
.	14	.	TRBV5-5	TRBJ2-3	TGTGCCAGCAGCCCTGGACTATCCACAGATACGCAGTATTTT	CASSPGLSTDTQYF
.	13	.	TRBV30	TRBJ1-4	TGTGCCTGGAGTAGAGGGAAGGGTGAAAAACTGTTTTTT	CAWSRGKGEKLFF
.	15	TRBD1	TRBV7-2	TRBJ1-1	TGTGCCAGCAGCCCCGGACAGGGTAGATGGACTGAAGCTTTCTTT	CASSPGQGRWTEAFF
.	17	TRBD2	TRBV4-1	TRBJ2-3	TGCGCCAGCAGCCTAACGAGGCCTGGCGGGGGGGCAGATACGCAGTATTTT	CASSLTRPGGGADTQYF
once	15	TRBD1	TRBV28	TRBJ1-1	TGTGCCAGCAGGGAGACCAGGGGGCCTGGAACTGAAGCTTTCTTT	CASRETRGPGTEAFF